These 20 T cell receptor beta chains came from one sample sequenced in a study of cytomegalovirus exposure and HLA in healthy donors. Researchers ran the PCR with 60 Vbeta and 13 Jbeta primers. Here immunoSEQ multiplex PCR was the method, and the copy in TCRdb shows in-frame clones only, minus some. This sample contains about 140,000 clones. The specimen was PBMCs. Source of these receptors: a man aged 35 to 55 in good health and CMV-seronegative.

This chain uses TRBV18 with TRBJ2-7; 9 nucleotides agree with TRBD1. The length of the CDR3 is 14 residues. Germline CDR1 is KGHSH and CDR2 is LQKENI. V shed 6 bases, J shed 4 bases, and the junction held 7 bases outside the gene matches. The CDR3 bases are TGTGCCAGCTCTGGGACAGGGACCGGGTACGAGCAGTACTTC. Its translation is CASSGTGTGYEQYF.

V is TRBV18 and J is TRBJ2-1, with 12 nucleotides matching TRBD1. The CDR3 consists of 15 residues. Germline V gene data show CDR1 as KGHSH and CDR2 as LQKENI. J lost 2 bases, V lost 6 bases, and 2 bases had no gene match. The CDR3, as DNA: TGTGCCAGCTCGAGGGACAGGGGGCCCTACAATGAGCAGTTCTTC. This gives the protein CASSRDRGPYNEQFF.

The chain carries TRBV6-6 and TRBJ2-3; D may be TRBD2 (6 bases). V was pared by 5 bases and J by 1 base, with 10 bases between. CDR1 and CDR2 (germline): MNHNY, SVGAGI (reference sequence). This CDR3 contains 14 residues. This chain's CDR3 is CASSGGFGTDTQYF. In DNA form, the CDR3 reads TGTGCCAGCAGTGGGGGGTTCGGCACAGATACGCAGTATTTT.

The CDR3 spells CASSLWDRLFF. For the CDR3, the DNA is TGTGCCAGCAGTTTGTGGGACAGACTGTTTTTT. This chain uses TRBV28 with TRBJ1-4, with TRBD1 matching over 7 bases. The germline gives CDR1 MDHEN, CDR2 SYDVKM. The CDR3 consists of 11 residues. J gave up 13 bases and V 3 bases, and 2 bases lay outside the gene matches.

The J gene is TRBJ2-7, the V gene TRBV7-2, with 7 bases fitting TRBD1. Germline CDR1 SGHTA, CDR2 FQGNSA. This CDR3 has 15 amino acids. J lost 0 bases, V lost 5 bases, and 7 bases had no gene match. CDR3 region: CASSRTGALSYEQYF. The DNA for the CDR3 is TGTGCCAGCAGCCGAACAGGGGCCCTCTCCTACGAGCAGTACTTC. Complete variable domain (other parts from reference TRBV7-2 and TRBJ2-7): GAGVSQSPSNKVTEKGKDVELRCDPISGHTALYWYRQSLGQGLEFLIYFQGNSAPDKSGLPSDRFSAERTGGSVSTLTIQRTQQEDSAVYLCASSRTGALSYEQYFGPGTRLTVT.

The chain uses TRBV19 and TRBJ1-2, with D possibly matching TRBD1 (6 bases). In germline, CDR1 is LNHDA, CDR2 SQIVND (reference sequence). V lost 3 bases to trimming and J lost 6 bases, with 17 bases between them. The CDR3 contains 15 residues. The CDR3 DNA reads as TGTGCCAGTAGTATGGGCAGGGGACGTTCTGATGGCTACACCTTC. Translation: CASSMGRGRSDGYTF.

The chain has TRBV2 and TRBJ1-5, with D hard to call. V lost 7 bases to trimming and J lost 2 bases, with 12 bases between them. The CDR3 is made up of 14 amino acids. The germline CDR1 and CDR2 sequences are SNHLY and FYNNEI. The CDR3 coding sequence is TGTGCCAGCATGGCGGGATTCCGCAATCAGCCCCAGCATTTT. Residues: CASMAGFRNQPQHF.

The chain joins TRBV6-5 to TRBJ1-1; 11 bases match TRBD1. The CDR3 contains 13 residues. J was trimmed by 13 bases and V by 1 base; bases with no gene match: 5. Germline CDR1 MNHEY, CDR2 SVGAGI. Here the CDR3 reads CASSYFGTGGFFF. Written as DNA, the CDR3 is TGTGCCAGCAGTTACTTCGGGACAGGGGGTTTTTTCTTT.

DNA of the CDR3: TGTGCCAGCAGTCGACAGGGGGTGAACGAGCAGTACTTC. Its translation is CASSRQGVNEQYF. The chain links TRBV2 to TRBJ2-7; 9 bases are a match to TRBD1. V shed 5 bases, J shed 5 bases, and the junction held 4 bases outside the gene matches. Germline V gene sequence: CDR1 SNHLY, CDR2 FYNNEI. The CDR3 covers 13 residues.

This CDR3 reads CASSQEGQGGGQETQYF. In DNA, the CDR3 is TGCGCCAGCAGCCAAGAAGGTCAGGGCGGGGGTCAAGAGACCCAGTACTTC. The chain combines TRBV4-1 with TRBJ2-5; TRBD2 matches at 7 bases. The length of the CDR3 is 17 residues. Germline V gene lookup returns CDR1 MGHRA and CDR2 YSYEKL. V shed 0 bases, J shed 2 bases, and the junction held 9 bases outside the gene matches.

The chain carries TRBV4-3 and TRBJ2-3; 10 bases are a match to TRBD2. Germline V gene sequence: CDR1 LGHNA, CDR2 YSLEER. Germline trimming cut 1 base from V and 0 bases from J; bases unmatched to any gene: 4. The CDR3 covers 17 residues. In DNA, the CDR3 is TGCGCCAGCAGCCAAGGGGGAGCGGGGGGGAGCACAGATACGCAGTATTTT. Its translation is CASSQGGAGGSTDTQYF.

The chain employs TRBV9 and TRBJ1-1, with 11 bases identical to TRBD1. Germline V gives CDR1 SGDLS, CDR2 YYNGEE. Trimming removed 0 bases from V and 4 bases from J; junction bases left unmatched: 17. There are 20 residues in the CDR3. The CDR3 reads CASSVGFGGTGGRRSTEAFF. CDR3 sequence (DNA): TGTGCCAGCAGCGTAGGATTCGGCGGGACAGGGGGGCGGAGGAGCACTGAAGCTTTCTTT.

V is TRBV5-1 and J is TRBJ2-1; 13 bases align to TRBD2. The CDR3 is 15 amino acids. V was clipped by 4 bases and J by 8 bases; unmatched bases: 6. The germline V gene has CDR1 SGHRS and CDR2 YFSETQ. The CDR3 sequence is CASSIRLAGGHEQFF. CDR3 DNA: TGCGCCAGCAGCATCAGACTAGCGGGGGGACATGAGCAGTTCTTC.

This chain uses TRBV7-8 with TRBJ1-5; weak D call: TRBD1 (5 bases). V lost 1 base to trimming and J lost 0 bases, with 13 bases between them. This CDR3 is built from 17 residues. The V gene's germline CDR1 is SGHVS and CDR2 FQNEAQ. The CDR3 region has the DNA TGTGCCAGCAGCTTAGGTCAGGGACTGATTAGCAATCAGCCCCAGCATTTT. It specifies CASSLGQGLISNQPQHF. The full variable domain, its missing parts supplied by reference TRBV7-8 and TRBJ1-5, is GAGVSQSPRYKVAKRGQDVALRCDPISGHVSLFWYQQALGQGPEFLTYFQNEAQLDKSGLPSDRFFAERPEGSVSTLKIQRTQQEDSAVYLCASSLGQGLISNQPQHFGDGTRLSIL.

V gene TRBV4-1 combines with J gene TRBJ1-6, with a possible D match to TRBD1 (5 bases). Germline CDR1 MGHRA, CDR2 YSYEKL. Trimming removed 4 bases from V and 6 bases from J, with 13 bases in between. CDR3 length equals 15 residues. The DNA for the CDR3 is TGCGCCAGCAGCCTGGGGCGCGGGGGTAATTCACCCCTCCACTTT. Translated: CASSLGRGGNSPLHF.

The chain is built from TRBV7-2 and TRBJ2-5, with D tentatively TRBD2 (5 bases). The CDR3 is made up of 15 amino acids. The germline V gene has CDR1 SGHTA and CDR2 FQGNSA. V lost 5 bases, J lost 5 bases, and 18 bases lay in between. The CDR3 sequence is CASSPGFRTDETQYF. In nucleotides, the CDR3 is TGTGCCAGCAGCCCCGGCTTCCGGACTGATGAGACCCAGTACTTC.

The J gene is TRBJ1-1, the V gene TRBV6-5; possible D gene TRBD1, 5 bases. Trimming took off 7 bases at V and 1 base at J, with 13 bases between the two ends. From germline, CDR1 is MNHEY and CDR2 SVGAGI. The CDR3 is 14 residues long. The CDR3 sequence is CASIPRGGNTEAFF. CDR3 nucleotide sequence: TGTGCCAGCATCCCCCGGGGGGGGAACACTGAAGCTTTCTTT.

The CDR3 is CASSVDGSSPLHF. DNA for the CDR3: TGTGCCAGCAGCGTAGATGGGAGTTCACCCCTCCACTTT. This chain uses TRBV9 with TRBJ1-6; D gene ambiguous. This CDR3 contains 13 residues. Germline V CDR1 and CDR2: SGDLS, YYNGEE. Deletions cut 0 bases from V and 9 bases from J, with 7 bases between.

The chain couples TRBV15 to TRBJ1-2; 11 positions match TRBD1. Germline V gene lookup returns CDR1 LNHNV and CDR2 YYDKDF (reference sequence). V gave up 5 bases and J gave up 4 bases; unmatched junction bases: 0. The CDR3 extends over 13 amino acids. CDR3: CATSGQGAYGYTF. CDR3 sequence (DNA): TGTGCCACCAGCGGACAGGGGGCCTATGGCTACACCTTC.

The chain joins TRBV7-9 to TRBJ2-3, with TRBD2 identical over 14 bases. Trimming at V came to 4 bases and at J to 2 bases, leaving 2 bases not matched to a gene. CDR1 and CDR2 (germline): SEHNR, FQNEAQ (reference sequence). This CDR3 contains 16 residues. The CDR3 here is CASSSGLAGVTDTQYF. For the CDR3, the DNA is TGTGCCAGCAGCTCGGGACTAGCGGGGGTCACAGATACGCAGTATTTT.